This record looks at one TCR beta chain sequence and its context. Its target is not known. The data were obtained in a study of T cells in localized non-small cell lung cancer. Findings and limits, study-wide: Turning up in adjacent lung were a median approximately 60 of the top 100 tumor clones.

The CDR3 contains 14 residues. Germline V lookup: CDR1 SGHTS, CDR2 YDEGEE. The V segment lost 2 bases and the J segment 5 bases; nucleotides outside the gene matches: 3. Only in-frame clones appear in the TCRdb table, and some are missing; sequencing was by immunoSEQ multiplex PCR. The table has 35,000 to 45,000 clones, around 94% seen once. The rearrangement joins TRBV5-8 to TRBJ2-1; 8 bases line up with TRBD2. Sample: peripheral blood, taken before any cancer treatment. This TCR was sampled from a female donor over 55 with stage I lung adenocarcinoma. CDR3 DNA sequence: TGTGCCAGCAGCTTCCGGGGGGGCCACAATGAGCAGTTCTTC. Translated, it gives CASSFRGGHNEQFF.